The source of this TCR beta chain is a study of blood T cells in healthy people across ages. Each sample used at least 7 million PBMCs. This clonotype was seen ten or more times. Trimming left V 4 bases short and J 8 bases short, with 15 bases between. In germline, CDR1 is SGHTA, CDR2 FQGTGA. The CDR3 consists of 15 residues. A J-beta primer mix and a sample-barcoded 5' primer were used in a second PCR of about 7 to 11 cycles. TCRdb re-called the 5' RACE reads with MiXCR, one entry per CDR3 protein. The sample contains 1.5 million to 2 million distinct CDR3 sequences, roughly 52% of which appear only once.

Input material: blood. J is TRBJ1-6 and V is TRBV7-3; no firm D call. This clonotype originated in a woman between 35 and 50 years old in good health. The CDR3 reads CASSSRPAGDSPLHF. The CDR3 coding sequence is TGTGCCAGCAGCTCCCGTCCCGCTGGAGATTCACCCCTCCACTTT.